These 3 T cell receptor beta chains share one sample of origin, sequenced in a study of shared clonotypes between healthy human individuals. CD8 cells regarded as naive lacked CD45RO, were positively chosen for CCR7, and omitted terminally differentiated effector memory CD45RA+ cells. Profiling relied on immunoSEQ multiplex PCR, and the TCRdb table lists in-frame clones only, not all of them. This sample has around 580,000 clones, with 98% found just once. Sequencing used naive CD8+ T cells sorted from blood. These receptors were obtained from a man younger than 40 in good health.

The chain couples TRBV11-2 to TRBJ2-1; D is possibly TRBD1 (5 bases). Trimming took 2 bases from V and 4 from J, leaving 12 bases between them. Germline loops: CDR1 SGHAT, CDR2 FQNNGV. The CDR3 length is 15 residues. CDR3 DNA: TGTGCCAGCAGCTTACCCAGGGCCCTATACAATGAGCAGTTCTTC. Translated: CASSLPRALYNEQFF.

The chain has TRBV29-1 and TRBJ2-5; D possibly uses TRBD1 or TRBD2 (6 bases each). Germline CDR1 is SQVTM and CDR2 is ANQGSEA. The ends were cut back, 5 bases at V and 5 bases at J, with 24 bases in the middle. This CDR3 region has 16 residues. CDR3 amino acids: CSVPGEGGGIKETQYF. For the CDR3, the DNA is TGCAGCGTTCCGGGAGAGGGGGGTGGTATAAAGGAGACCCAGTACTTC.

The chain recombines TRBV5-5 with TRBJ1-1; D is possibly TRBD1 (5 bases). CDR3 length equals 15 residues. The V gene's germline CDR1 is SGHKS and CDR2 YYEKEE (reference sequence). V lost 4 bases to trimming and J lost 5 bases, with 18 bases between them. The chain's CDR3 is CASSQPGGVWTEAFF. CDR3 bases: TGTGCCAGCAGCCAACCCGGGGGGGTTTGGACTGAAGCTTTCTTT.